This T cell receptor (beta chain) is drawn from a study of blood T cell repertoires in COVID-19. Study-wide background: COVID-19 samples collected from the United States, Italy and Spain covered acute and convalescent phases. Sources were T cells, B-cell-depleted T cells, or PBMCs; the material itself was cDNA or gDNA.

Original handling: Reference gene primer amplification gave estimated nucleated cell counts. The method was immunoSEQ multiplex PCR; TCRdb's version includes in-frame clones alone and lacks a portion of them. V and J calls and clone size are given by that table; D and trimming were obtained from the DNA. Seen here are 130,000 or so clones, around 80% observed once, and the top ten hold around 15%. The CDR3 totals 15 residues. CDR1 is MGHRA, CDR2 YSYEKL, per germline. Trimming shortened V by 4 bases and J by 5 bases, and 17 bases separated the two germline ends. The sample was peripheral blood. V gene TRBV4-1 combines with J gene TRBJ2-5, with TRBD2 as a possible D gene (5 bases). The sequence came from a man aged 55 to 69 with active or convalescent COVID-19. The CDR3 region is CASSLREGEEETQYF. In nucleotides, the CDR3 is TGCGCCAGCAGCCTCAGAGAGGGAGAAGAGGAGACCCAGTACTTC.